The 17 T cell receptor beta chains given below trace back to one sample, sequenced in a study of PD-L1 blockade in urothelial cancer. Method: immunoSEQ multiplex PCR; TCRdb's copy keeps in-frame clones and lacks some. The sample consists of over 65,000 clones, 85% to 90% of them appearing once. Time point specified: pretreatment peripheral blood. The source material was PBMCs, sampled around atezolizumab (anti-PD-L1) treatment. These receptors originate from a man aged 65 to 85 with urothelial cancer.

This clone was seen a single time. The chain couples TRBV19 to TRBJ2-1, with 8 bases aligning to TRBD1. V was clipped by 1 base and J by 8 bases; unmatched bases: 10. The CDR3 has 16 residues. The germline V gene has CDR1 LNHDA and CDR2 SQIVND (reference sequence). The CDR3 is CASSIGGAGGLDEQFF. DNA for the CDR3: TGTGCCAGTAGTATAGGGGGGGCAGGGGGCCTGGATGAGCAGTTCTTC.

The chain uses TRBV25-1 and TRBJ2-5; 12 positions match TRBD2. The ends lost 5 bases at V and 2 bases at J; junction bases unmatched: 12. Germline lookup yields CDR1 MGHDK and CDR2 SYGVNS. This CDR3 spans 18 amino acids. Written as DNA, the CDR3 is TGTGCCAGCAGTCCCCGGACTAGCGGGACGGGTGGGCAAGAGACCCAGTACTTC. Translating it yields CASSPRTSGTGGQETQYF.

The chain combines TRBV7-7 with TRBJ2-1; 7 nucleotides align to TRBD2. The CDR3 is 15 residues long. Looked up from germline, CDR1 is SSHAT and CDR2 is FNYEAQ (reference sequence). The V and J ends lost 5 bases and 4 bases, in that order; junction bases with no gene match: 8. The CDR3 loop reads CASSHTSDPYNEQFF. The CDR3 DNA reads TGTGCCAGCAGCCATACTAGCGACCCATACAATGAGCAGTTCTTC.

This chain joins TRBV6-1 and TRBJ2-2; D gene ambiguous. Trimming pared 3 bases from V and 0 bases from J, leaving 8 bases between. The germline V gene encodes CDR1 MNHNS and CDR2 SASEGT. The CDR3 runs to 15 residues. The CDR3 nucleotides read TGTGCCAGCAGTGAGTGGGCCGCGAACACCGGGGAGCTGTTTTTT. It is translated as CASSEWAANTGELFF.

The chain links TRBV27 to TRBJ1-2, with D uncertain. In germline, CDR1 is MNHEY, CDR2 SMNVEV (reference sequence). Trimming cost V 3 bases and J 3 bases, with 8 bases left between them. The CDR3 length is 13 residues. CDR3 amino acids: CASSFARYYGYTF. As DNA, the CDR3 is TGTGCCAGCAGTTTCGCCAGGTACTATGGCTACACCTTC.

The CDR3 DNA is TGTGCCAGCTCACAGGGTATTGTGTCTAGCGGGAGGGCCGCCAAAAACATTCAGTACTTC. Its translation: CASSQGIVSSGRAAKNIQYF. The chain links TRBV18 to TRBJ2-4, with 12 bases aligning to TRBD2. Germline loops: CDR1 KGHSH, CDR2 LQKENI. Losses at the gene ends were 4 bases for V and 1 base for J; bases not matched to a gene: 14. The CDR3 has 20 amino acids.

The chain employs TRBV28 and TRBJ1-2; TRBD1 aligns across 9 bases. The CDR3 spans 13 residues. Germline values: CDR1 MDHEN, CDR2 SYDVKM. The ends lost 6 bases at V and 7 bases at J; junction bases unmatched: 6. CDR3 DNA sequence: TGTGCCAGCAGGAGGACAGGGGTTGGTGGCTACACCTTC. This translates into CASRRTGVGGYTF.

The gene calls are TRBV28 and TRBJ2-3; tentatively, D is TRBD2 (5 bases). Germline assignment: CDR1 MDHEN and CDR2 SYDVKM. Trimming took 3 bases from V and 2 from J, leaving 9 bases between them. This CDR3 is built from 14 residues. The CDR3, as DNA: TGTGCCAGCAGTTTCCCGGGGTACACAGATACGCAGTATTTT. Its translation: CASSFPGYTDTQYF. Supplemented by reference TRBV28 and TRBJ2-3, the full variable domain reads DVKVTQSSRYLVKRTGEKVFLECVQDMDHENMFWYRQDPGLGLRLIYFSYDVKMKEKGDIPEGYSVSREKKERFSLILESASTNQTSMYLCASSFPGYTDTQYFGPGTRLTVL.

CDR3 in amino acids: CASLGGFSTDTQYF. The CDR3 DNA is TGTGCTAGCCTCGGGGGGTTTAGCACAGATACGCAGTATTTT. The chain joins TRBV12-5 to TRBJ2-3; 7 nucleotides align to TRBD2. V lost 9 bases, J lost 0 bases, and 6 bases stayed unmatched. CDR1 and CDR2 (germline): LGHNT, FRNRAP. The CDR3 runs 14 residues.

The chain uses TRBV5-5 and TRBJ1-1; TRBD1 aligns across 9 bases. The trim removed 4 bases at V and 5 bases at J, leaving 6 bases unmatched. Per the germline V gene, CDR1 is SGHKS and CDR2 is YYEKEE (reference sequence). The CDR3 is 14 amino acids. As DNA, the CDR3 is TGTGCCAGCAGCATGGGACAGGGAAGAACTGAAGCTTTCTTT. Encoded protein: CASSMGQGRTEAFF.

The V and J genes are TRBV28 and TRBJ2-1; 8 bases are a match to TRBD2. This CDR3 region has 19 residues. CDR1 and CDR2 (germline): MDHEN, SYDVKM. After removal of 5 bases from V and 0 bases from J, the junction contained 15 bases not matched to a gene. CDR3 amino acids: CASSGGLAGGDRSYNEQFF. The CDR3 DNA reads TGTGCCAGCAGTGGGGGGCTAGCGGGTGGAGATCGCTCCTACAATGAGCAGTTCTTC.

The chain carries TRBV6-5 and TRBJ1-1; D unclear. V was shortened by 5 bases and J by 4 bases, with 11 bases between the two germline ends. Germline V gene sequence: CDR1 MNHEY, CDR2 SVGAGI. CDR3 length equals 13 residues. The CDR3 DNA reads as TGTGCCAGCAGTCATTCCTCGGGCACTGAAGCTTTCTTT. Amino acids: CASSHSSGTEAFF.

This clone was detected only once. The chain carries TRBV5-1 and TRBJ2-1; TRBD1 might be the D (6 bases). V shed 3 bases and J shed 6 bases, with 13 bases lying between them. The CDR3 runs to 14 residues. Germline CDR1 and CDR2: SGHRS and YFSETQ. The CDR3 spells CASSSGTGSNEQFF. The CDR3 region has the DNA TGCGCCAGCAGCTCCGGAACAGGGAGCAATGAGCAGTTCTTC.

This clone appeared a few times. The chain has TRBV19 and TRBJ2-7, with a tentative D call TRBD1 (6 bases). The CDR3 length is 13 residues. CDR1 is LNHDA and CDR2 is SQIVND in the germline V gene (reference sequence). The V and J ends lost 5 bases and 6 bases respectively, with 14 bases between them. The CDR3 DNA reads TGTGCCAGTAGTCTTCACAGGGAATCCGAGCAGTACTTC. This sequence encodes CASSLHRESEQYF.

V usage is TRBV28 and J usage is TRBJ2-1; 8 nucleotides agree with TRBD1. Germline CDR1 reads MDHEN; CDR2 reads SYDVKM. Unmatched junction bases numbered 22, after V lost 5 bases and J lost 4 bases. The CDR3 is made up of 20 amino acids. CDR3 loop: CASSEGRRTGLNPDYNEQFF. The CDR3 DNA is TGTGCCAGCAGTGAGGGGCGAAGGACAGGGCTCAACCCAGATTACAATGAGCAGTTCTTC.

This chain connects TRBV9 to TRBJ2-3; 13 nucleotides line up with TRBD2. The CDR3 loop spans 19 amino acids. V lost 1 base and J lost 2; bases outside the gene matches: 10. Germline V gene data show CDR1 as SGDLS and CDR2 as YYNGEE. CDR3 region: CASSVTSGRGGKPTDTQYF. The CDR3 DNA sequence: TGTGCCAGCAGCGTAACTAGCGGGAGGGGGGGAAAACCCACAGATACGCAGTATTTT.

This clone was recorded only once. The J gene is TRBJ1-3, the V gene TRBV28, with 7 bases identical to TRBD1. Germline V gene data show CDR1 as MDHEN and CDR2 as SYDVKM. The V and J ends lost 5 bases and 6 bases, in that order; junction bases with no gene match: 4. The CDR3 consists of 13 residues. The CDR3 spells CASSPGQANTIYF. In DNA, the CDR3 is TGTGCCAGCAGTCCAGGACAGGCAAACACCATATATTTT.